This T cell receptor (beta chain) originates from a study of cytomegalovirus exposure and HLA in healthy donors. As for the study in general: There were 90 million to 130 million unique TCR beta sequences, drawn from approximately 190 million T cells, in an earlier analysis.

Trimming left V 2 bases short and J 0 bases short, with 6 bases between. The germline V gene has CDR1 SGHRS and CDR2 YFSETQ. The CDR3 sequence is 14 residues long. The study ran its PCR with 60 Vbeta and 13 Jbeta primers. The assay was immunoSEQ multiplex PCR, and TCRdb's table has in-frame clones only and misses some. In the table there are 150,000 to 200,000 clones, 60% to 80% of which are singletons. This chain uses TRBV5-1 with TRBJ1-5; D gene unclear. The sample was PBMCs. The TCR sequence derives from a woman aged 40 to 50 in good health and CMV-seropositive. Here the CDR3 reads CASSFEPSNQPQHF. Written as DNA, the CDR3 is TGCGCCAGCAGCTTCGAGCCTAGCAATCAGCCCCAGCATTTT.